The source of this TCR beta chain is a study of T cells in Graves' hyperthyroidism and ophthalmopathy. This clonotype has ten or more counts. Amplification of TCR beta CDR3 regions was performed using RNA transcripts as template. First-round RT-PCR targeting the TCR CDR3 was performed with the HTBI primer set. TCRdb re-called the multiplex PCR reads with MiXCR, one entry per CDR3 protein. The table includes a few hundred thousand distinct CDR3 sequences, over 10% detected once. The study defined stable Graves' hyperthyroidism as no ophthalmopathy progression within 18 months. Criteria for exclusion of patients were uncontrolled infection, other autoimmune disease, pregnancy or lactation. Clinicians diagnosed patients from clinical symptoms, serum thyroxine and TRAb, thyroid ultrasound and orbital computed tomography. Germline-derived CDR1 and CDR2 are SGHAT and FQNNGV. Trimming cost V 4 bases and J 4 bases, with 17 bases left between them. The CDR3 spans 16 residues.

The V gene is TRBV11-2, the J gene TRBJ2-1; D is possibly TRBD1 (6 bases). This sequence was found in a woman younger than 30 with Graves' hyperthyroidism. The sample was blood. The CDR3 DNA reads as TGTGCCAGCAGCTCCCTACAGGGCCGACATTACAATGAGCAGTTCTTC. Translated, it gives CASSSLQGRHYNEQFF.